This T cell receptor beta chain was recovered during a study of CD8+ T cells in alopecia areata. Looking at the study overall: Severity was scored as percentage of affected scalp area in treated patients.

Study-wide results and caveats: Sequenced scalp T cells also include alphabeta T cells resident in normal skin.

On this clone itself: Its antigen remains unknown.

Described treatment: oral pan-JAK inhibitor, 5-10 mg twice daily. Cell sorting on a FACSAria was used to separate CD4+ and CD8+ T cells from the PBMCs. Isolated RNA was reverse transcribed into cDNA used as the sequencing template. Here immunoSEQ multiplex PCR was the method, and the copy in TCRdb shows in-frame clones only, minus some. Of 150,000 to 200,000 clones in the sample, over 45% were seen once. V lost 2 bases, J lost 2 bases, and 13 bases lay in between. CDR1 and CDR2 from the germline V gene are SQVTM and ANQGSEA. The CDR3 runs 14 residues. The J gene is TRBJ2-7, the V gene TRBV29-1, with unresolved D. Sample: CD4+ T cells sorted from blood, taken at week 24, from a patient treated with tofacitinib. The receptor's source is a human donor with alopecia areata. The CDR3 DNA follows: TGCAGCGTTGAAAACAGAGCCAGTCCCTACGAGCAGTACTTC. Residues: CSVENRASPYEQYF.